This T cell receptor beta chain emerged from a study of CD8 T cells in ankylosing spondylitis. Whole-study findings and limits: Matched synovial fluid from ankylosing spondylitis patients was reported to be enriched for disease-linked clones. Disease-associated clones were CD8+ and fairly uncommon in peripheral blood. Reactive arthritis synovial fluid and blood were previously reported to contain some motif variants.

Quantitative 5'-RACE with molecular barcodes was used to make the TCR beta libraries. TCRdb re-derived calls from the 5' RACE reads in MiXCR, one entry per CDR3 protein. The sample lists about 220,000 distinct CDR3 sequences; roughly 24% were seen once. At least ten counts were recorded for this clonotype. Its cognate antigen is unknown. A junction end diverges from the germline sequence, so it may reflect a read error. This sequence originates from a male donor with ankylosing spondylitis or in good health (not recorded which). The sequenced sample consisted of blood, either unsorted or a sorted T cell fraction (not recorded which).

CDR3 nucleotides: TGCGCCAGCAGCTTCGGTAGTTCCTACGAGCAGTACTTC. Its protein product is CASSFGSSYEQYF. V is TRBV12-3 or TRBV12-4 and J is TRBJ2-7; D is ambiguous. This CDR3 is built from 13 residues.